The clone carrying this T cell receptor beta chain was seen many times. The antigen is not known. From the reads, TCRdb called clonotypes with MiXCR, one entry per CDR3 protein. Here the sample spans around 710,000 distinct CDR3 sequences, 29% being singletons. Per the germline V gene, CDR1 is SEHNR and CDR2 is FQNEAQ (reference sequence). The CDR3 has 13 residues. Trimming removed 5 bases from V and 9 bases from J, with 16 bases in between. The data were taken from a study of T cell repertoires in cytomegalovirus infection. The overall study: HLA-B-restricted CMV epitopes that are well studied were used alongside recently identified HLA-C-restricted ones. Public TCR beta signatures indicated both CMV infection and matching HLA type.

Regarding the study as a whole: Ex vivo, HLA-C-restricted CMV-specific TCR beta clonotypes prevailed over the rest of the response.

The sequence was obtained from a human donor in good health (CMV status not recorded). Some clones in this sample may be carry-over from other donors' samples. V usage is TRBV7-9 and J usage is TRBJ2-5, with TRBD1 as a possible D gene (6 bases). The source material was cultured CD8+ T cells from PBMCs, sampled from culture after CMV antigen stimulation. CDR3 DNA sequence: TGTGCCAGCAGCCCAACAGGGTTTAAGGCCCAGTACTTC. Amino acid sequence: CASSPTGFKAQYF.